The next 5 T cell receptor beta chains were all read from a single sample in a study of Ad26.COV2.S vaccination and SARS-CoV-2 variants. Produced via immunoSEQ multiplex PCR; TCRdb's table is partial and in-frame only. Among roughly 510,000 clones listed, around nine tenths were seen once. Treatment reported: 15 to 20 received Ad26.COV2.S at low or high dose, single or two shots; 5 received placebo; per-sample allocation not given. On day 63 after the first injection, vaccine and placebo recipients gave samples. The sample consisted of peripheral blood, taken in a trial of Ad26.COV2.S vaccine versus placebo. These receptors were collected from a person between 18 and 65 years old who received the Ad26.COV2.S COVID-19 vaccine or a placebo.

V usage is TRBV5-1 and J usage is TRBJ1-6; the match to TRBD1 covers 9 bases. CDR1 and CDR2 from the germline V gene are SGHRS and YFSETQ. V lost 0 bases and J lost 9; bases outside the gene matches: 4. The CDR3 consists of 15 residues. The chain's CDR3 is CASSLGQGVLSPLHF. CDR3 DNA: TGCGCCAGCAGCTTGGGACAGGGGGTCCTTTCACCCCTCCACTTT. The whole variable domain, remainder taken from reference TRBV5-1 and TRBJ1-6, is KAGVTQTPRYLIKTRGQQVTLSCSPISGHRSVSWYQQTPGQGLQFLFEYFSETQRNKGNFPGRFSGRQFSNSRSEMNVSTLELGDSALYLCASSLGQGVLSPLHFGNGTRLTVT.

The CDR3 region is CASSEGTVNTEAFF. CDR3 sequence (DNA): TGTGCCAGCAGTGAAGGGACGGTGAACACTGAAGCTTTCTTT. The chain carries TRBV6-1 and TRBJ1-1; D unresolved. CDR1 is MNHNS and CDR2 is SASEGT in the germline V gene. V dropped 1 base and J dropped 0 bases, with 6 bases sitting between them. The CDR3 is 14 residues long.

The chain couples TRBV5-1 to TRBJ1-2; the match to TRBD1 covers 9 bases. V shed 0 bases and J 8 bases; nucleotides not matched to a gene: 2. CDR1 and CDR2 from the germline V gene are SGHRS and YFSETQ. The CDR3 spans 13 residues. CDR3 nucleotides: TGCGCCAGCAGCTTGGCGGGACAGGGCGGCTACACCTTC. Its translation: CASSLAGQGGYTF.

This clone was counted a few times. The rearrangement joins TRBV5-4 to TRBJ1-6, with a weak D call TRBD1 (5 bases). Trimming pared 3 bases from V and 9 bases from J, leaving 22 bases between. CDR1 SGHNT and CDR2 YYREEE come from the germline V gene (reference sequence). The CDR3 extends over 17 amino acids. The CDR3 loop is CASSSLTAGRQGSPLHF. In DNA, the CDR3 is TGTGCCAGCAGCTCACTCACCGCGGGGCGCCAGGGTTCACCCCTCCACTTT.

V gene TRBV29-1 combines with J gene TRBJ1-4; TRBD1 might be the D (5 bases). The CDR3 sequence is 14 residues long. Germline V gene lookup returns CDR1 SQVTM and CDR2 ANQGSEA. V was clipped by 4 bases and J by 8 bases, with 17 bases between them. This chain's CDR3 is CSVGGGLRNEKLFF. The CDR3 DNA is TGCAGCGTTGGGGGCGGCCTTCGGAACGAAAAACTGTTTTTT.